The clone carrying this T cell receptor beta chain was observed a single time. As processed by the authors: Estimation of nucleated cell counts relied on the amplification of reference gene primers. Assay used: immunoSEQ multiplex PCR; TCRdb lists only in-frame clones, some missing. V, J and clone size derive from that table, while D and trimming were established from the DNA sequence. Altogether roughly 250,000 clones are present, more than 80% being singletons, with the ten largest covering under 3%. The data were taken from a study of blood T cell repertoires in COVID-19. About the research overall: Acute and convalescent COVID-19 specimens originated in the United States, Italy and Spain.

This study enrolled people aged about 18 to 100 from around 26 US geographic areas. Donors in Cohort 3 who had recovered were those with two negative PCRs, healthcare professional clearance, or resolution of their symptoms. Per the germline V gene, CDR1 is MDHEN and CDR2 is SYDVKM. The CDR3 extends over 14 amino acids. Losses at the gene ends were 4 bases for V and 4 bases for J; bases not matched to a gene: 6. Sequencing input: PBMCs or T cells enriched from blood (not recorded which). The TCR comes from a woman between 18 and 30 years old who had recovered from COVID-19. This chain uses TRBV28 with TRBJ1-1; 7 positions agree with TRBD1. The CDR3: CASSSGTAVTEAFF. The CDR3 region has the DNA TGTGCCAGCAGTTCGGGGACAGCAGTCACTGAAGCTTTCTTT.